This T cell receptor (beta chain) emerged from a study of cytomegalovirus exposure and HLA in healthy donors. Looking at the study overall: In a previous analysis, approximately 110 million unique TCR beta sequences were found from roughly 180 million T cells.

PCR used 60 Vbeta primers and 13 Jbeta primers. This table comes from immunoSEQ multiplex PCR, and its TCRdb copy is limited to in-frame clones, with some not included. The sample lists around 150,000 clones; about four fifths were seen once. Donors were nominally healthy when sampled, though unrecorded immune exposures were likely. About this clone itself: What it binds is unknown.

Findings of the study overall: Highly shared sequence variants in one cluster were likely a sequencing artifact.

This CDR3 is built from 15 residues. V was clipped by 3 bases and J by 9 bases; unmatched bases: 7. Germline assignment: CDR1 MNHEY and CDR2 SMNVEV (reference sequence). The sequence was obtained from a man aged 25-40 years in good health and CMV-seronegative. The chain recombines TRBV27 with TRBJ2-1, with TRBD2 matching over 11 bases. Specimen: PBMCs. The CDR3 DNA sequence: TGTGCCAGCAGTTTTAGCGGGAGGGCCAGTGTTGAGCAGTTCTTC. The encoded protein is CASSFSGRASVEQFF.